This TCR beta chain is from a study of blood T cell repertoires in COVID-19. The overall study: COVID-19 samples from acute and convalescent phases originated in the United States, Italy and Spain.

Produced via immunoSEQ multiplex PCR; TCRdb's table is partial and in-frame only. This repertoire shows tens of thousands of clones, 80% to 90% found once; its top ten account for 15%. Germline trimming cut 2 bases from V and 4 bases from J; bases unmatched to any gene: 2. The length of the CDR3 is 13 residues. Germline CDR1 SGHDN, CDR2 FVKESK. The chain uses TRBV14 and TRBJ2-7, with 7 positions matching TRBD1. Sequencing was done on a sample of peripheral blood. The TCR sequence derives from a woman of 80 years or more with acute or convalescent COVID-19. The CDR3 DNA is TGTGCCAGCAGCCAACAGGGGGTATACGAGCAGTACTTC. As protein: CASSQQGVYEQYF.